This paragraph covers one TCR beta chain sequence. This specimen belongs to a study of identical twins. A single record per CDR3 protein comes from TCRdb applying MiXCR to the 5' RACE reads. The profile shows 500,000 to 650,000 distinct CDR3 sequences, 20% to 25% of them singletons. Germline CDR1 reads SGHRS; CDR2 reads YFSETQ. CDR3 size: 14 residues. Trimming removed 0 bases from V and 10 bases from J, with 14 bases in between. These same records also appear under a second study, on yellow fever vaccine responses in identical twins.

V and J are TRBV5-1 and TRBJ2-1, with a possible D match to TRBD2 (5 bases). Sample: CD4+ T cells sorted from blood. The TCR was taken from a woman aged 18-35 years in good health. CDR3 residues: CASSLARLAKEQFF. The CDR3 coding sequence is TGCGCCAGCAGCTTGGCGCGTCTAGCAAAGGAGCAGTTCTTC.